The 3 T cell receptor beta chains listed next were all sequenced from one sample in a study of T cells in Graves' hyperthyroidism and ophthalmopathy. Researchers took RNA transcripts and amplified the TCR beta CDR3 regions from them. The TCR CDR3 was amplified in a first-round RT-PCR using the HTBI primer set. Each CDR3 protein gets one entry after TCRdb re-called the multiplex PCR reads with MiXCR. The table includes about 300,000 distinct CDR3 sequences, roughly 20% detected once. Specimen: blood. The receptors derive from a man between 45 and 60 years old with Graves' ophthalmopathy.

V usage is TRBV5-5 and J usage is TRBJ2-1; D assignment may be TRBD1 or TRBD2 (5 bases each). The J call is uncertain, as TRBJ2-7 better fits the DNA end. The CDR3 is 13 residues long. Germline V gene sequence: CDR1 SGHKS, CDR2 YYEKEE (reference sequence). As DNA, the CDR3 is TGTGCCAGCAGCTTGGACGGGGCCAATGAGCAGTACTTC. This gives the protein CASSLDGANEQYF.

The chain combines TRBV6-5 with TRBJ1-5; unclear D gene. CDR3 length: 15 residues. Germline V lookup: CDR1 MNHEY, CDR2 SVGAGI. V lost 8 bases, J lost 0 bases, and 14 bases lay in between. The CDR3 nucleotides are TGTGCCAGCCATTTACACAACCCTAGCAATCAGCCCCAGCATTTT. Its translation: CASHLHNPSNQPQHF.

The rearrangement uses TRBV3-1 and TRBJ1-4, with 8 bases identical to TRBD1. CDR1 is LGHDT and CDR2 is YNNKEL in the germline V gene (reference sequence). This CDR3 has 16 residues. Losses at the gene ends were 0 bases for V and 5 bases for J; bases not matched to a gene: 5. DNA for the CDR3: TGTGCCAGCAGCCAAGATTGGGACAGGAGAAATGAAAAACTGTTTTTT. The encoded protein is CASSQDWDRRNEKLFF.